A single sample is the source of the 16 T cell receptor beta chains below, sequenced in a study of shared clonotypes between healthy human individuals. Sequenced by immunoSEQ multiplex PCR; TCRdb stores in-frame clones only, minus some. Of a few million clones detected, 90% to 95% appear once; the ten largest clones hold 0.35% to 0.45%. Sequenced sample: naive CD4+ T cells from PBMCs. The subset here: CD45RA+ positively selected. These receptors were collected from a man aged 18 to 30 in good health. Some clones in this sample may be carry-over from other donors' samples.

This chain connects TRBV7-8 to TRBJ2-1; 12 bases agree with TRBD2. The CDR3 consists of 16 residues. Unmatched junction bases numbered 5, after V lost 4 bases and J lost 4 bases. Germline lookup yields CDR1 SGHVS and CDR2 FQNEAQ. This chain's CDR3 is CASSSWTSGNYNEQFF. In DNA form, the CDR3 reads TGTGCCAGCAGCTCGTGGACTAGCGGGAATTACAATGAGCAGTTCTTC. The whole variable domain, filled in from reference TRBV7-8 and TRBJ2-1, reads GAGVSQSPRYKVAKRGQDVALRCDPISGHVSLFWYQQALGQGPEFLTYFQNEAQLDKSGLPSDRFFAERPEGSVSTLKIQRTQQEDSAVYLCASSSWTSGNYNEQFFGPGTRLTVL.

V is TRBV4-2 and J is TRBJ1-4, with D hard to call. Germline CDR1 LGHNA, CDR2 YNFKEQ. V lost 0 bases, J lost 8 bases, and 4 bases lay in between. The CDR3 length is 12 residues. The CDR3, as DNA: TGTGCCAGCAGCCAAGAAGGGGAAAAACTGTTTTTT. This codes for CASSQEGEKLFF.

This clone was seen a single time. The rearrangement joins TRBV27 to TRBJ2-2; 8 bases map to TRBD1. The CDR3 totals 15 residues. The germline V gene has CDR1 MNHEY and CDR2 SMNVEV (reference sequence). The V segment lost 6 bases and the J segment 0 bases; nucleotides outside the gene matches: 3. CDR3 sequence (DNA): TGTGCCAGCAGGCAGGACAGGGCGAACACCGGGGAGCTGTTTTTT. Translation gives CASRQDRANTGELFF.

This clone has just a few counts. The V and J genes are TRBV7-9 and TRBJ2-5; D may correspond to TRBD1 or TRBD2 (7 bases each). Trimming cost V 5 bases and J 4 bases, with 20 bases left between them. The germline V gene has CDR1 SEHNR and CDR2 FQNEAQ (reference sequence). The CDR3 is made up of 16 amino acids. The CDR3, as DNA: TGTGCCAGCAGCCAGGGGGGAGCTAGCGGAGCAGAGACCCAGTACTTC. Its protein product is CASSQGGASGAETQYF.

J is TRBJ2-1 and V is TRBV19; 8 positions match TRBD1. This CDR3 spans 15 amino acids. Per germline, CDR1 LNHDA and CDR2 SQIVND (reference sequence). Losses at the gene ends were 6 bases for V and 4 bases for J; bases not matched to a gene: 8. The CDR3 reads CASSPRDRLYNEQFF. In DNA form, the CDR3 reads TGTGCCAGTAGCCCACGGGACAGGCTATACAATGAGCAGTTCTTC.

This clone came up a few times. The DNA of the CDR3 is TGTGCCAGCAGTAGACAGACCAATCAGCCCCAGCATTTT. It codes for CASSRQTNQPQHF. The V and J genes are TRBV27 and TRBJ1-5; D may be TRBD1 (5 bases). The V and J ends lost 5 bases and 3 bases respectively, with 8 bases between them. The CDR3 is made up of 13 amino acids. Germline lookup yields CDR1 MNHEY and CDR2 SMNVEV (reference sequence).

The J gene is TRBJ2-3, the V gene TRBV5-1; TRBD1 agrees at 8 bases. This CDR3 contains 14 residues. CDR1 and CDR2 (germline): SGHRS, YFSETQ. The J segment lost 5 bases and the V segment lost 4 bases, leaving 6 bases of the junction unmatched. CDR3 sequence: CASSPDRGGDTQYF. The CDR3 bases are TGCGCCAGCAGCCCCGACAGGGGTGGAGATACGCAGTATTTT.

This sequence joins TRBV25-1 and TRBJ1-1, with unresolved D. The CDR3 totals 13 residues. Trimming took 5 bases from V and 10 from J, leaving 17 bases between them. CDR1 and CDR2 (germline): MGHDK, SYGVNS. CDR3 sequence reads: CASSPGPTQVAFF. The CDR3 DNA sequence: TGTGCCAGCAGTCCCGGGCCCACTCAGGTAGCTTTCTTT.

This chain joins TRBV2 and TRBJ1-2; a possible D gene is TRBD1 (5 bases). Trimming removed 4 bases from V and 4 bases from J, with 13 bases in between. From germline, CDR1 is SNHLY and CDR2 FYNNEI. CDR3 length: 14 amino acids. The CDR3 DNA sequence: TGTGCCAGCAGTGGCCAGGGTTCGGTCTATGGCTACACCTTC. It encodes CASSGQGSVYGYTF.

V is TRBV7-6 and J is TRBJ2-7; 13 nucleotides line up with TRBD2. Germline values: CDR1 SGHVS, CDR2 FNYEAQ. The CDR3 runs 16 residues. J was trimmed by 3 bases and V by 3 bases; bases with no gene match: 5. DNA for the CDR3: TGTGCCAGCAGCTTCTCCGGGACTAGCGGGATCTACGAGCAGTACTTC. Protein product: CASSFSGTSGIYEQYF.

This rearrangement joins TRBV12-5 to TRBJ2-1, with D perhaps matching TRBD1 or TRBD2 (6 bases each). CDR3 length: 16 residues. The ends were cut back, 2 bases at V and 5 bases at J, with 16 bases in the middle. Germline V gives CDR1 LGHNT, CDR2 FRNRAP. The CDR3 DNA reads TGTGCTAGTGGTTTGAATCCGGGAAGGGGGGACAATGAGCAGTTCTTC. Translation: CASGLNPGRGDNEQFF.

This chain connects TRBV30 to TRBJ2-3, with D unresolved. This CDR3 spans 11 amino acids. V lost 1 base to trimming and J lost 4 bases, with 3 bases between them. From germline, CDR1 is GTSNPN and CDR2 SVGIG (reference sequence). The CDR3 is CAWSGPDTQYF. In DNA, the CDR3 is TGTGCCTGGAGTGGTCCAGATACGCAGTATTTT. The full variable domain, its missing parts supplied by reference TRBV30 and TRBJ2-3, is SQTIHQWPATLVQPVGSPLSLECTVEGTSNPNLYWYRQAAGRGLQLLFYSVGIGQISSEVPQNLSASRPQDRQFILSSKKLLLSDSGFYLCAWSGPDTQYFGPGTRLTVL.

This clone was seen once. The chain links TRBV28 to TRBJ2-6; D is unresolved. Germline V lookup: CDR1 MDHEN, CDR2 SYDVKM. V lost 3 bases to trimming and J lost 3 bases, with 6 bases between them. The CDR3 is made up of 14 amino acids. The CDR3 here is CASSLAYGANVLTF. CDR3 DNA sequence: TGTGCCAGCAGTTTGGCCTATGGGGCCAACGTCCTGACTTTC.

This clone was detected only a few times. V and J are TRBV2 and TRBJ2-1; D not certain. The CDR3 is 10 amino acids. CDR1 and CDR2 (germline): SNHLY, FYNNEI. V was clipped by 5 bases and J by 6 bases, with 2 bases between them. CDR3 protein: CASSSNEQFF. CDR3 sequence (DNA): TGTGCCAGCAGTTCCAATGAGCAGTTCTTC.

This chain connects TRBV15 to TRBJ1-2; TRBD1 might be the D (5 bases). The CDR3 totals 13 residues. Germline CDR1 LNHNV, CDR2 YYDKDF (reference sequence). V lost 5 bases to trimming and J lost 6 bases, with 13 bases between them. The CDR3 sequence: CATSRQGYNGYTF. CDR3 DNA sequence: TGTGCCACCAGCCGTCAGGGTTATAATGGCTACACCTTC.

The CDR3 DNA reads as TGTGCCAGTAGTACCGGGACTAGCGGGAGGCTCGGGCAGTTCTTC. Protein product: CASSTGTSGRLGQFF. V gene TRBV19 combines with J gene TRBJ2-1, with 15 bases that match TRBD2. The CDR3 extends over 15 amino acids. With 4 bases clipped from V and 12 bases from J, the junction kept 7 bases outside the gene matches. Germline CDR1 reads LNHDA; CDR2 reads SQIVND (reference sequence).